The clone carrying this T cell receptor (beta chain) came up a few times. The data are from a study of blood T cell repertoires in COVID-19. Profiled with immunoSEQ multiplex PCR; TCRdb holds only in-frame clones, not every one. This table holds more than 300,000 clones, roughly four fifths found once. The CDR3 is 14 amino acids. Trimming stripped 0 bases from V and 0 bases from J, with 5 bases between. Germline CDR1 is MNHEY and CDR2 is SVGAGI. This chain links TRBV6-5 with TRBJ1-2; D is undetermined. The source material was PBMCs or T cells enriched from blood (not recorded which). This clonotype originated in a woman aged 50 to 65 who had recovered from COVID-19. The CDR3 nucleotides are TGTGCCAGCAGTTACTCCGGTTCTAACTATGGCTACACCTTC. Its protein is CASSYSGSNYGYTF.